This entry features one T cell receptor (beta chain) sequence. Its antigen is unidentified. Sample treatment: some 20 received Ad26.COV2.S at low or high dose, single or two shots; about five received placebo; per-sample allocation not given. Sample collection was performed on day 63 after the first vaccine or placebo injection. Ad26 vector vaccine expressed Wuhan-strain SARS-CoV-2 spike. This entry comes from a study of Ad26.COV2.S vaccination and SARS-CoV-2 variants. Points from the study as a whole: Placebo recipients and vaccine recipients were similar in non-spike TCR breadth. While placebo recipients had lower spike-specific TCR breadth, vaccine recipients had more. Responses of spike-specific T cells (both CD8+ and CD4+) reportedly showed substantial breadth after vaccination.

TCRdb keeps only in-frame clones here, not all; method: immunoSEQ multiplex PCR. The table records some 340,000 clones, 85% of them present only once. The CDR3 contains 12 residues. With 4 bases removed from V and 2 bases from J, the gap between germline ends came to 0 bases. Per germline, CDR1 SEHNR and CDR2 FQNEAQ (reference sequence). The chain has TRBV7-9 and TRBJ2-6; no firm D call. The clonotype comes from a person between 18 and 60 years old who received the Ad26.COV2.S COVID-19 vaccine or a placebo. Source: peripheral blood, taken in a trial of Ad26.COV2.S vaccine versus placebo. Written as DNA, the CDR3 is TGTGCCAGCAGCTCTGGGGCCAACGTCCTGACTTTC. Its translation: CASSSGANVLTF.